This TCR beta chain was identified in a study of blood T cells in healthy people across ages. This clonotype was observed a handful of times. A sample-barcoded 5' primer and a J-beta primer mix were used in a second PCR of about 7 to 12 cycles. TCRdb fed the 5' RACE reads into MiXCR, producing one record per CDR3 protein. The table records around 1,000,000 distinct CDR3 sequences, more than 30% of them present only once. The origin of this receptor is a man aged 18-30 years in good health. Sequencing was done on a sample of blood.

The CDR3 reads CASSYNARETQYF. The CDR3 DNA follows: TGTGCCAGCAGTTATAACGCTAGAGAGACCCAGTACTTC. The rearrangement joins TRBV6-9 to TRBJ2-5; D unclear. The V end lost 2 bases, the J end lost 4 bases, and 8 bases lay between the germline ends. This CDR3 contains 13 residues. The germline V gene encodes CDR1 MNHGY and CDR2 SVAAGI.